The rows below give T cell receptor beta chains drawn from one sample of a study of cytomegalovirus exposure and HLA in healthy donors. Method: immunoSEQ multiplex PCR; TCRdb's copy keeps in-frame clones and lacks some. Of around 130,000 clones listed, about 88% are singletons. Specimen: PBMCs. The receptors here all came from a man aged 25-45 years in good health and CMV-seronegative. Each CDR3 is given with its conserved first and last residue. Fields, in order: clone size, J gene, V gene, D gene, CDR3 protein, CDR3 DNA. D genes are given only for firm matches. Clone size is shown for a subset of rows, as once, few, many or a class of expanded clone.

abundance: NA
j_gene: TRBJ1-4
v_gene: TRBV29-1
d_gene: TRBD1
CDR3aa: CSAQGTGSEKLFF
CDR3nt: TGCAGCGCCCAAGGGACAGGGAGTGAAAAACTGTTTTTT

abundance: NA
j_gene: TRBJ1-1
v_gene: TRBV29-1
d_gene: NA
CDR3aa: CSGSDPSSGEAFF
CDR3nt: TGCAGCGGTTCAGACCCTTCAAGCGGTGAAGCTTTCTTT

abundance: NA
j_gene: TRBJ2-4
v_gene: TRBV7-2
d_gene: TRBD1
CDR3aa: CASSSVLLTQGSRNIQYF
CDR3nt: TGTGCCAGCAGCTCCGTTCTACTAACACAGGGGTCTAGGAACATTCAGTACTTC

abundance: NA
j_gene: TRBJ2-2
v_gene: TRBV7-9
d_gene: NA
CDR3aa: CASSSPGQRRTTGELFF
CDR3nt: TGTGCCAGCAGCTCGCCGGGACAAAGGAGGACCACCGGGGAGCTGTTTTTT

abundance: NA
j_gene: TRBJ2-7
v_gene: TRBV9
d_gene: TRBD2
CDR3aa: CASSVGASGRYEQYF
CDR3nt: TGTGCCAGCAGCGTTGGGGCTAGCGGGAGATACGAGCAGTACTTC

abundance: NA
j_gene: TRBJ2-1
v_gene: TRBV5-1
d_gene: NA
CDR3aa: CASSPRGKDVGNEQFF
CDR3nt: TGCGCCAGCAGCCCCAGGGGCAAAGACGTGGGCAATGAGCAGTTCTTC

abundance: NA
j_gene: TRBJ2-2
v_gene: TRBV6-5
d_gene: NA
CDR3aa: CASSYVPSAAGELFF
CDR3nt: TGTGCCAGCAGTTACGTCCCCAGCGCGGCCGGGGAGCTGTTTTTT

abundance: once
j_gene: TRBJ1-1
v_gene: TRBV5-1
d_gene: TRBD1
CDR3aa: CASTPPRTGGMDTEAFF
CDR3nt: TGCGCCAGCACCCCGCCCAGGACAGGGGGCATGGACACTGAAGCTTTCTTT

abundance: once
j_gene: TRBJ2-1
v_gene: TRBV5-1
d_gene: NA
CDR3aa: CASSLELRDSSSYNEQFF
CDR3nt: TGCGCCAGCAGCTTGGAACTTCGCGACTCGAGCTCCTACAATGAGCAGTTCTTC

abundance: NA
j_gene: TRBJ2-3
v_gene: TRBV5-4
d_gene: NA
CDR3aa: CASTGRGGVMADTQYF
CDR3nt: TGTGCCAGCACTGGAAGAGGGGGAGTGATGGCAGATACGCAGTATTTT

abundance: NA
j_gene: TRBJ1-2
v_gene: TRBV27
d_gene: TRBD1
CDR3aa: CATLTGAGGYTF
CDR3nt: TGTGCAACTCTTACAGGGGCTGGCGGCTACACCTTC

abundance: NA
j_gene: TRBJ1-5
v_gene: TRBV4-1
d_gene: NA
CDR3aa: CASSQGLEISNQPQHF
CDR3nt: TGCGCCAGCAGCCAAGGCCTAGAGATCAGCAATCAGCCCCAGCATTTT

abundance: NA
j_gene: TRBJ2-4
v_gene: TRBV27
d_gene: TRBD1
CDR3aa: CASRSGQAKNIQYF
CDR3nt: TGTGCCAGCAGGTCGGGACAGGCAAAAAACATTCAGTACTTC

abundance: NA
j_gene: TRBJ1-2
v_gene: TRBV5-6
d_gene: TRBD1
CDR3aa: CASSLNRGYYGYTF
CDR3nt: TGTGCCAGCAGCTTAAACAGGGGGTACTATGGCTACACCTTC

abundance: NA
j_gene: TRBJ2-7
v_gene: TRBV4-3
d_gene: NA
CDR3aa: CASSQVEGSSYEQYF
CDR3nt: TGCGCCAGCAGCCAAGTTGAGGGAAGCTCCTACGAGCAGTACTTC

abundance: NA
j_gene: TRBJ2-1
v_gene: TRBV9
d_gene: TRBD1
CDR3aa: CASSAPRGTGSVSEQFF
CDR3nt: TGTGCCAGCAGCGCCCCGAGGGGGACAGGGTCCGTGAGTGAGCAGTTCTTC

abundance: NA
j_gene: TRBJ2-6
v_gene: TRBV30
d_gene: TRBD1
CDR3aa: CASTQGNSGANVLTF
CDR3nt: TGTGCCTCGACACAGGGGAACTCTGGGGCCAACGTCCTGACTTTC

abundance: NA
j_gene: TRBJ2-3
v_gene: TRBV6-4
d_gene: NA
CDR3aa: CASSDSTRGGDTQYF
CDR3nt: TGTGCCAGCAGTGACTCGACCCGAGGTGGCGATACGCAGTATTTT

abundance: NA
j_gene: TRBJ2-1
v_gene: TRBV4-1
d_gene: NA
CDR3aa: CASSQVELPPTQFF
CDR3nt: TGCGCCAGCAGCCAAGTGGAGTTGCCCCCAACGCAGTTCTTC

abundance: NA
j_gene: TRBJ2-2
v_gene: TRBV25-1
d_gene: NA
CDR3aa: CASQGFGTGELFF
CDR3nt: TGTGCCAGCCAGGGGTTCGGCACCGGGGAGCTGTTTTTT

abundance: NA
j_gene: TRBJ2-1
v_gene: TRBV6-5
d_gene: NA
CDR3aa: CASSSSGLHYNEQFF
CDR3nt: TGTGCCAGCAGCTCGTCAGGACTTCACTACAATGAGCAGTTCTTC

abundance: NA
j_gene: TRBJ2-7
v_gene: TRBV21-1
d_gene: NA
CDR3aa: CASSKIGCPGEQYF
CDR3nt: TGTGCCAGCAGCAAAATCGGCTGTCCAGGCGAGCAGTACTTC

abundance: once
j_gene: TRBJ2-7
v_gene: TRBV7-9
d_gene: TRBD2
CDR3aa: CASSSRASGRSSYEQYF
CDR3nt: TGTGCCAGCAGCTCCCGGGCTAGCGGGCGTAGCTCCTACGAGCAGTACTTC

abundance: NA
j_gene: TRBJ1-5
v_gene: TRBV2
d_gene: NA
CDR3aa: CASAAGNQPQHF
CDR3nt: TGTGCCAGCGCGGCAGGCAATCAGCCCCAGCATTTT

abundance: NA
j_gene: TRBJ1-4
v_gene: TRBV15
d_gene: TRBD1
CDR3aa: CATSRLQGATYEKLFF
CDR3nt: TGTGCCACCAGCAGGCTACAGGGGGCTACATATGAAAAACTGTTTTTT

abundance: NA
j_gene: TRBJ1-5
v_gene: TRBV5-1
d_gene: NA
CDR3aa: CASSLIGDSNQPQHF
CDR3nt: TGCGCCAGCAGCTTGATCGGGGATAGCAATCAGCCCCAGCATTTT

abundance: NA
j_gene: TRBJ2-3
v_gene: TRBV6-4
d_gene: NA
CDR3aa: CASNGRSRRGTDTQYF
CDR3nt: TGTGCCAGCAATGGACGGTCCCGGAGGGGAACAGATACGCAGTATTTT

abundance: NA
j_gene: TRBJ2-7
v_gene: TRBV5-6
d_gene: TRBD1
CDR3aa: CASSVDRGRGEQYF
CDR3nt: TGTGCCAGCAGCGTGGACAGGGGGCGGGGCGAGCAGTACTTC

abundance: NA
j_gene: TRBJ2-1
v_gene: TRBV27
d_gene: NA
CDR3aa: CASSSETPNYNEQFF
CDR3nt: TGTGCCAGCAGTTCCGAGACTCCAAACTACAATGAGCAGTTCTTC

abundance: NA
j_gene: TRBJ1-4
v_gene: TRBV25-1
d_gene: NA
CDR3aa: CASRTFNEKLFF
CDR3nt: TGTGCCAGCAGGACTTTTAATGAAAAACTGTTTTTT

abundance: NA
j_gene: TRBJ2-2
v_gene: TRBV18
d_gene: NA
CDR3aa: CASSPQGVNSKAGELFF
CDR3nt: TGTGCCAGCTCACCACAAGGGGTCAACTCAAAAGCCGGGGAGCTGTTTTTT

abundance: NA
j_gene: TRBJ1-5
v_gene: TRBV2
d_gene: NA
CDR3aa: CASILDRGVQPQHF
CDR3nt: NA

abundance: NA
j_gene: TRBJ1-5
v_gene: TRBV28
d_gene: NA
CDR3aa: CASSPADSSNQPQHF
CDR3nt: TGTGCCAGCAGTCCAGCCGACAGCTCGAATCAGCCCCAGCATTTT